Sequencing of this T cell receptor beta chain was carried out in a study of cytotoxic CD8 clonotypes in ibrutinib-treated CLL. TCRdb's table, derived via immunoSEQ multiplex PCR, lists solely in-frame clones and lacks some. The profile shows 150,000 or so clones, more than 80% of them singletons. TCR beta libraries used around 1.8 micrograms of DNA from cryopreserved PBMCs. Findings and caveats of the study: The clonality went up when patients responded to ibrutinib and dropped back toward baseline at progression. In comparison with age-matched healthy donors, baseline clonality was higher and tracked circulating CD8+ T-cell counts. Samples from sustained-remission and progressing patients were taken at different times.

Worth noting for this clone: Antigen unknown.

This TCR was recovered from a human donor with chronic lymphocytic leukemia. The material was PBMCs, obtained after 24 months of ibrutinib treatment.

As DNA, the CDR3 is TGTGCCAGCAGCCCTGGACAGGGACCTCAATACGAGCAGTACTTC. Encoded protein: CASSPGQGPQYEQYF. The chain links TRBV5-6 to TRBJ2-7; 8 nucleotides align to TRBD1. V dropped 4 bases and J dropped 4; count of bases not matched to a gene: 10. CDR3 length equals 15 residues. Germline assignment: CDR1 SGHDT and CDR2 YYEEEE.